A selection of T cell receptor beta chains follows, all from one sample in a study of control samples from healthy donors and cancer patients. Method: immunoSEQ multiplex PCR; TCRdb's copy keeps in-frame clones and lacks some. The profile shows 100,000 or so clones, just over 90% of them singletons. The sample comprised blood. The receptors were gathered from a woman aged 18 to 35 in good health. The conserved cysteine and the conserved F or W are not part of the CDR3 here. Fields, in order: J gene, V gene, D gene, CDR3 protein. A D gene is named only where the DNA matches it firmly.

J: TRBJ1-2; V: TRBV9; D: TRBD1; CDR3: ASSATGNGYT
J: TRBJ2-5; V: TRBV6-2/TRBV6-3; D: .; CDR3: ASSPMLTNPGTQY
J: TRBJ2-1; V: TRBV7-9; D: .; CDR3: ASSLEGRGGYNEQF
J: .; V: TRBV2; D: .; CDR3: AIPSIGANEQF
J: TRBJ1-3; V: TRBV19; D: .; CDR3: ASSPNSGNTIY
J: TRBJ2-3; V: TRBV9; D: TRBD2; CDR3: ASSSRGGTDTQY
J: TRBJ1-4; V: TRBV12-3/TRBV12-4; D: .; CDR3: ASRHNEKLF
J: TRBJ2-7; V: TRBV3-1/TRBV3-2; D: .; CDR3: ASSLDGYEQY
J: TRBJ1-6; V: TRBV5-1; D: .; CDR3: ASSLVQGNSPLH
J: TRBJ2-6; V: TRBV6-6; D: .; CDR3: ASSFGNAGANVLT
J: TRBJ1-4; V: TRBV3-1/TRBV3-2; D: .; CDR3: ASSQALLRDGNEKLF
J: TRBJ1-2; V: TRBV12-5; D: TRBD1; CDR3: ASGLIAGVQGEYGYT
J: TRBJ2-1; V: TRBV2; D: .; CDR3: ASSDRGVEQF
J: TRBJ2-6; V: TRBV27; D: .; CDR3: ASSSMDGANVLT
J: TRBJ2-1; V: TRBV7-2; D: TRBD1; CDR3: ASSLAGDSYNEQF
J: TRBJ1-6; V: TRBV19; D: TRBD1; CDR3: ASSIRGGQGANSPLH
J: TRBJ1-5; V: TRBV6-5; D: .; CDR3: ASSPGRNQPQH
J: TRBJ2-7; V: TRBV30; D: .; CDR3: AWSVLWDTYEQY
J: TRBJ1-1; V: TRBV12-3/TRBV12-4; D: .; CDR3: ASSLGGKAEAF
J: TRBJ2-7; V: TRBV2; D: .; CDR3: ASSRSTDYEQY
J: TRBJ1-1; V: TRBV6-5; D: .; CDR3: ASLSTGVGTEAF
J: TRBJ2-5; V: TRBV6-5; D: .; CDR3: ASSYGPGMGETQY
J: TRBJ2-2; V: TRBV7-7; D: TRBD1; CDR3: ASSLRTGGAGELF
J: TRBJ1-2; V: TRBV10-2; D: .; CDR3: ASSDQANYGYT
J: TRBJ1-1; V: TRBV19; D: .; CDR3: ASNPGGITEAF
J: TRBJ1-3; V: TRBV6-5; D: .; CDR3: ASAPWGGGNTIY